This T cell receptor beta chain was sequenced in a study of CD8+CD57+ T cells in acquired aplastic anemia. Study results and limitations: Any difference that existed in CD8+ Simpson's diversity between patients and controls was not significant. Common to patients and controls were around 30 CD8+ CDR3 sequences.

Template material for TCR beta VDJ and CDR3 profiling consisted of genomic DNA. TCRdb reprocessed the reads with MiXCR, giving one entry per CDR3 protein. This table holds 150,000 to 200,000 distinct CDR3 sequences, roughly 48% found once. An expansion of CD8+CD57+ cells by flow cytometry had been shown in patients chosen for sequencing. Patients had received no therapy at the time of blood sampling. Per the germline V gene, CDR1 is SNHLY and CDR2 is FYNNEI. The V gene lost 6 bases and the J gene lost 1 base, with 21 bases spanning the gap. The CDR3 runs to 17 residues. This clonotype occurred a few times. Its specificity is unknown. A read error is possible here, since a much larger clone lies one base away. The CDR3 ends on some other residue instead of the conserved phenylalanine or tryptophan, so this is likely a read error.

The specimen was sorted CD4+, CD8+, or CD8+CD57+ T cells (not recorded which) from PBMCs. This receptor was taken from a human donor with aplastic anemia. This chain connects TRBV2 to TRBJ1-1; D is possibly TRBD1 (5 bases). CDR3 protein: CASSLLIMGVWNTEAFS. CDR3 DNA: TGTGCCAGCAGCCTACTAATTATGGGGGTATGGAACACTGAAGCTTTCTCT.